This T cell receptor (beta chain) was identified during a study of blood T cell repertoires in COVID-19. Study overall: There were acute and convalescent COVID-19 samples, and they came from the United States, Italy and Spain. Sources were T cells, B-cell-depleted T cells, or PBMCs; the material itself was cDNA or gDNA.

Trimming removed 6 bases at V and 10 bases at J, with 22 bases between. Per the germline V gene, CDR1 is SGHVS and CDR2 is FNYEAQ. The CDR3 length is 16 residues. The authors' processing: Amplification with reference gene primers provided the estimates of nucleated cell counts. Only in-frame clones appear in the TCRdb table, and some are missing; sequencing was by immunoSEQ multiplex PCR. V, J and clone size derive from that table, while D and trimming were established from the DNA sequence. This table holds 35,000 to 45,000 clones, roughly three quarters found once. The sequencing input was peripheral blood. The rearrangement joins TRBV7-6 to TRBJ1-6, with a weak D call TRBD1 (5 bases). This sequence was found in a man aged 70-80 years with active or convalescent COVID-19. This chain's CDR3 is CASSLTEAGRLSPLHF. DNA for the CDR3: TGTGCCAGCAGTCTCACAGAAGCGGGGCGGTTATCACCCCTCCACTTT.